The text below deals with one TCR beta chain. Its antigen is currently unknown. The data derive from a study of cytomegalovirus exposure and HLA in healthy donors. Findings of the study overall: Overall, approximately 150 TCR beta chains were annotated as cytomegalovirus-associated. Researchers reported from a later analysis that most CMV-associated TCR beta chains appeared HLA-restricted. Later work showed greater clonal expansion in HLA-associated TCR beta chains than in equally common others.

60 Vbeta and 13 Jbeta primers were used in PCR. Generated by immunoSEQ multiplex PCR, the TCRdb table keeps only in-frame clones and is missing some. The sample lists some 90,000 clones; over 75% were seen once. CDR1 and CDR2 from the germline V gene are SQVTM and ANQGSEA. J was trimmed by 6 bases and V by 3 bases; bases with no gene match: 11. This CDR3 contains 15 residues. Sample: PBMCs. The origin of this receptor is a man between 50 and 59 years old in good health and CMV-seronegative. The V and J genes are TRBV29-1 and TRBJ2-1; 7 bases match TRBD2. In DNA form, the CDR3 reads TGCAGCGTTGACGATCTAGCGGTCCTTCCCAATGAGCAGTTCTTC. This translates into CSVDDLAVLPNEQFF.